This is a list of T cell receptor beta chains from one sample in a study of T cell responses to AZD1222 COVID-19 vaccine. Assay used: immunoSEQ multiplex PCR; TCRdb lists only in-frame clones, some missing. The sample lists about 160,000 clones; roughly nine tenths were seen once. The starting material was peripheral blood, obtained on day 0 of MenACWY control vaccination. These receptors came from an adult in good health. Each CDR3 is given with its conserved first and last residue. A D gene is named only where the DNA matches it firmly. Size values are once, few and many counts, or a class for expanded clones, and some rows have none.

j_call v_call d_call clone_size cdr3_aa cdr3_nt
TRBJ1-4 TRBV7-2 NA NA CASSLGSGTIKEKLFF TGTGCCAGCAGCTTAGGGTCGGGGACGATTAAAGAAAAACTGTTTTTT
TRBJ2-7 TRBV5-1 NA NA CASSLGVPTYEQYF TGCGCCAGCAGCTTGGGCGTCCCGACCTACGAGCAGTACTTC
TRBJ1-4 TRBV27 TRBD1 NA CATGTGHLVVFF TGTGCCACCGGGACAGGGCACCTCGTGGTGTTTTTT
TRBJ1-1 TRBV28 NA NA CASSSMREVDTEAFF TGTGCCAGCAGTTCTATGAGGGAGGTGGACACTGAAGCTTTCTTT
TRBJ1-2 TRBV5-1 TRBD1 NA CASSLGQGGNYGYTF TGCGCCAGCAGCTTGGGACAGGGAGGGAACTATGGCTACACCTTC
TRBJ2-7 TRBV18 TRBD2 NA CASSKAGALEQYF TGTGCCAGCTCAAAAGCGGGAGCTCTCGAGCAGTACTTC
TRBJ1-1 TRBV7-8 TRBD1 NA CASSPRTGTRNTEAFF TGTGCCAGCAGCCCCCGGACAGGGACAAGGAACACTGAAGCTTTCTTT
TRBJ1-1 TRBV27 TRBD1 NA CASSFYQFRERDRGRENTEAFF TGTGCCAGCAGTTTCTACCAATTCCGGGAACGGGACAGGGGAAGGGAGAACACTGAAGCTTTCTTT
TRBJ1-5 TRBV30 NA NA CAWRLGGDQPQHF TGTGCCTGGAGGTTGGGGGGGGATCAGCCCCAGCATTTT
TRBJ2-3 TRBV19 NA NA CASTGRASTDTQYF TGTGCCAGTACCGGCCGGGCCTCCACAGATACGCAGTATTTT
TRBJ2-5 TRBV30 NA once CAWSVRVGGETQYF TGTGCCTGGAGTGTACGGGTAGGGGGAGAGACCCAGTACTTC
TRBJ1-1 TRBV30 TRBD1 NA CAWSGQPNTEAFF TGTGCCTGGTCGGGACAGCCGAACACTGAAGCTTTCTTT
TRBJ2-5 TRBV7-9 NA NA CASSFGPETQYF TGTGCCAGCAGCTTCGGACCGGAGACCCAGTACTTC
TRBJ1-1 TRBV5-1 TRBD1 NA CASSSRTGHLNTEAFF TGCGCCAGCAGCTCACGGACAGGCCATCTGAACACTGAAGCTTTCTTT
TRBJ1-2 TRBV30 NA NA CAWRPTGGYRQSYTF TGTGCCTGGAGGCCCACCGGCGGTTACAGGCAGAGCTACACCTTC
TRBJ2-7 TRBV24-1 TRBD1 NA CATSDDRDISDEQYF TGTGCCACCAGTGATGACAGGGATATCTCGGACGAGCAGTACTTC
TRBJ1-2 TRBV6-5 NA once CASIPSGHTDGYTF TGTGCCAGCATCCCATCGGGACACACAGATGGCTACACCTTC
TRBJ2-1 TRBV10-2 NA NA CASSELVQRLRYNEQFF TGCGCCAGCAGTGAGTTGGTCCAGCGCCTTCGCTACAATGAGCAGTTCTTC
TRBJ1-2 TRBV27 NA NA CASSSDWGYGYTF TGTGCCAGCAGTTCGGACTGGGGCTATGGCTACACCTTC
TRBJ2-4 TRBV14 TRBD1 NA CASSTRQGVGQLAKNIQYF TGTGCCAGCAGCACCCGACAGGGGGTGGGGCAATTAGCCAAAAACATTCAGTACTTC
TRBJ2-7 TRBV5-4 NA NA CASSPGIGTYEQYF TGTGCCAGCAGCCCCGGAATTGGCACTTACGAGCAGTACTTC
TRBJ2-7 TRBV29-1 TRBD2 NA CSVAPGGRNDEQYF TGCAGCGTTGCGCCAGGCGGGAGGAACGACGAGCAGTACTTC
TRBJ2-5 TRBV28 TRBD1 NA CASGYSGGAETQYF TGTGCCAGCGGGTACTCAGGGGGCGCGGAGACCCAGTACTTC
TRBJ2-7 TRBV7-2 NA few CASSLPRGINYEQYF TGTGCCAGCAGCCTCCCGAGGGGGATAAACTACGAGCAGTACTTC
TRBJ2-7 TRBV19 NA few CASSIWGGGGEQYF TGTGCCAGTAGTATATGGGGAGGAGGCGGCGAGCAGTACTTC
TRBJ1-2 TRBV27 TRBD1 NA CASSFSGGENGYTF TGTGCCAGCAGTTTCTCAGGGGGCGAGAATGGCTACACCTTC
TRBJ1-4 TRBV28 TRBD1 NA CATTGGVEKLFF TGTGCCACCACAGGGGGAGTTGAAAAACTGTTTTTT
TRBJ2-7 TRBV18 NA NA CASSQGQPYEQYF TGTGCCAGCTCACAGGGCCAGCCCTACGAGCAGTACTTC
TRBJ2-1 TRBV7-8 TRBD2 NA CASSYRDYEYNEQFF TGTGCCAGCAGCTACCGGGACTATGAGTACAATGAGCAGTTCTTC
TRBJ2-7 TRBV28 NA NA CASSPNGIPYEQYF TGTGCCAGCAGTCCAAATGGAATCCCCTACGAGCAGTACTTC
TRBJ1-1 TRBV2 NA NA CASSSRTTDLNTEAFF TGTGCCAGCAGTAGCCGGACAACAGACCTGAACACTGAAGCTTTCTTT
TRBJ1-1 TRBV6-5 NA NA CASSRGSMNTEAFF TGTGCCAGCAGTCGTGGGAGCATGAACACTGAAGCTTTCTTT
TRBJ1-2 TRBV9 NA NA CASSARYDDSSNYGYTF TGTGCCAGCAGCGCCCGTTATGATGACAGTTCTAACTATGGCTACACCTTC